Sequencing of this T cell receptor beta chain was carried out in a study of spatial heterogeneity in lung cancer. Study-wide context: A consistent excess of beta-chain over alpha-chain sequences was detected. Strong correlation linked TCR transcript counts in tumor regions to a T cell module score derived from matched bulk RNA-seq. General study results and limits: Expanded alpha and beta TCR counts within tumors tracked tumor mutation counts.

This clonotype was recorded at least ten times. What it binds is not known. TCRdb passed the 5' RACE reads through MiXCR, listing each CDR3 protein once. Seen here are nearly 11,000 distinct CDR3 sequences, 4.5% to 5.5% observed once, and the top ten hold 9.5% to 15%. V lost 3 bases and J lost 8, with 16 bases in between. The CDR3 loop spans 14 amino acids. The time point was: sample taken at primary tumor resection. TCRs were sequenced from unsorted whole RNA of tumor, nontumor lung or PBMC. The source of this sequence is a male donor with early-stage non-small cell lung cancer. The sequenced sample was lung tumor tissue, obtained at surgery. The chain recombines TRBV12-3 or TRBV12-4 with TRBJ1-2, with D tentatively TRBD1 (5 bases). This CDR3 is CASSFGAGIGGYTF. CDR3 coding DNA: TGTGCCAGCAGTTTTGGTGCAGGGATAGGAGGCTACACCTTC.